This entry lists 27 T cell receptor beta chains sequenced from one sample in a study of T cell changes during pregnancy in multiple sclerosis (dated by TCRdb to the late 2010s). The library was produced with the immunoSEQ multiplex PCR assay. TCRdb retrieved this table from immuneACCESS and kept in-frame rearrangements only. Not all clones are present; in checked studies, unresolved V genes account for under half, and no reason is known for the remainder. The sample contains tens of thousands of clones, around nine tenths of them found a single time. The ten largest clones capture 0.35% to 0.45% of the sample. Sequencing used CD4+ T cells from peripheral blood mononuclear cells, obtained in the third trimester of pregnancy. These receptors originate from a female donor with multiple sclerosis, enrolled in a pregnancy study.

The CDR3 DNA sequence: TGTGCCAGCAGCTCACTCGATGGGGGACAGGGAAGAAACACTGAAGCTTTCTTT. Protein product: CASSSLDGGQGRNTEAFF. This chain uses TRBV5-4 with TRBJ1-1, with 9 bases lining up with TRBD1. Per germline, CDR1 SGHNT and CDR2 YYREEE (reference sequence). The CDR3 extends over 18 amino acids. With V trimmed by 3 bases and J by 2 bases, 14 bases remained unmatched.

This chain connects TRBV11-2 to TRBJ1-2; TRBD1 agrees at 8 bases. In germline, CDR1 is SGHAT, CDR2 FQNNGV. The ends lost 4 bases at V and 7 bases at J; junction bases unmatched: 8. The CDR3 runs 14 residues. As DNA, the CDR3 is TGTGCCAGCAGCTACACCCCGGACAGGGCTGGCTACACCTTC. As protein: CASSYTPDRAGYTF.

This clone came up once. The V and J genes are TRBV4-2 and TRBJ1-1, with TRBD1 identical over 8 bases. This CDR3 contains 17 residues. Per germline, CDR1 LGHNA and CDR2 YNFKEQ. The ends lost 4 bases at V and 0 bases at J; junction bases unmatched: 10. The CDR3 sequence is CASSLGTGGPLNTEAFF. The CDR3 nucleotides read TGTGCCAGCAGCCTAGGGACAGGAGGTCCTCTGAACACTGAAGCTTTCTTT.

This clone has more than one count but fewer than ten. V usage is TRBV19 and J usage is TRBJ1-3, with D perhaps TRBD1 (5 bases). This CDR3 has 15 amino acids. Trimming shortened V by 5 bases and J by 2 bases, and 13 bases separated the two germline ends. Germline assignment: CDR1 LNHDA and CDR2 SQIVND (reference sequence). The CDR3 bases are TGTGCCAGTAGTGAGCTGGCAGGGACTGGAAACACCATATATTTT. It is translated as CASSELAGTGNTIYF. Drawing the rest from reference TRBV19 and TRBJ1-3, the complete variable domain is DGGITQSPKYLFRKEGQNVTLSCEQNLNHDAMYWYRQDPGQGLRLIYYSQIVNDFQKGDIAEGYSVSREKKESFPLTVTSAQKNPTAFYLCASSELAGTGNTIYFGEGSWLTVV.

The rearrangement joins TRBV7-3 to TRBJ2-1; 7 bases fit TRBD1. V lost 5 bases and J lost 13; bases outside the gene matches: 17. The CDR3 is 15 residues long. The germline gives CDR1 SGHTA, CDR2 FQGTGA. The DNA of the CDR3 is TGTGCCAGCAGCGCGTACCCCGGGACAGAAAGGCTACAGTTCTTC. It yields the protein CASSAYPGTERLQFF.

This clone was seen once. The V call is TRBV2, the J call TRBJ1-5, with D hard to call. V gave up 4 bases and J gave up 0 bases, with 7 bases separating them. CDR1 SNHLY and CDR2 FYNNEI come from the germline V gene. This CDR3 comprises 14 residues. The CDR3 DNA reads as TGTGCCAGCAGTGCGGTTTATAGCAATCAGCCCCAGCATTTT. This codes for CASSAVYSNQPQHF.

The chain is built from TRBV6-5 and TRBJ1-2; 10 bases align to TRBD1. Germline V gene data show CDR1 as MNHEY and CDR2 as SVGAGI. Germline trimming cut 5 bases from V and 8 bases from J; bases unmatched to any gene: 11. CDR3 length: 15 residues. This chain's CDR3 is CASSSKGTGVRGYTF. The CDR3 coding sequence is TGTGCCAGCAGTAGCAAGGGGACAGGGGTGCGAGGCTACACCTTC.

The chain combines TRBV7-2 with TRBJ2-5, with 7 bases lining up with TRBD2. Germline V gene sequence: CDR1 SGHTA, CDR2 FQGNSA. Unmatched junction bases numbered 8, after V lost 2 bases and J lost 2 bases. CDR3 length: 16 residues. CDR3 nucleotide sequence: TGTGCCAGCAGCTTACGGAGAAGCGGGATACAAGAGACCCAGTACTTC. This translates into CASSLRRSGIQETQYF.

A single count supports this clone. The chain has TRBV5-6 and TRBJ1-5; D is ambiguous. The CDR3 length is 16 residues. With 2 bases removed from V and 7 bases from J, the gap between germline ends came to 19 bases. In germline, CDR1 is SGHDT, CDR2 YYEEEE. The chain's CDR3 is CASSFGITARGQPQHF. In DNA form, the CDR3 reads TGTGCCAGCAGCTTTGGCATCACGGCGCGGGGACAGCCCCAGCATTTT.

V usage is TRBV7-9 and J usage is TRBJ1-2, with TRBD1 matching over 9 bases. Germline V CDR1 and CDR2: SEHNR, FQNEAQ (reference sequence). The CDR3 sequence is 14 residues long. V trimming: 3 bases; J trimming: 8 bases; junction bases outside the gene matches: 7. The CDR3 DNA reads TGTGCCAGCAGCTTCCGCGGGACAGGGTCCGGCTACACCTTC. This sequence encodes CASSFRGTGSGYTF.

This chain uses TRBV5-1 with TRBJ1-1, with 11 bases that match TRBD1. This CDR3 region has 14 residues. Unmatched junction bases numbered 1, after V lost 2 bases and J lost 4 bases. Per the germline V gene, CDR1 is SGHRS and CDR2 is YFSETQ. The CDR3 bases are TGCGCCAGCAGCTTCGGGACAGGGGGCACTGAAGCTTTCTTT. Translation: CASSFGTGGTEAFF.

The chain's CDR3 is CASSNSGKTQYF. In DNA form, the CDR3 reads TGTGCCAGTAGTAACTCCGGTAAGACCCAGTACTTC. The V gene is TRBV19, the J gene TRBJ2-5; D is unresolved. This CDR3 region has 12 residues. V lost 4 bases to trimming and J lost 6 bases, with 9 bases between them. Germline CDR1 is LNHDA and CDR2 is SQIVND (reference sequence).

CDR3 sequence reads: CASSVGPSGSYEQYF. DNA for the CDR3: TGTGCCAGCAGCGTAGGACCTAGCGGGAGCTACGAGCAGTACTTC. The J gene is TRBJ2-7, the V gene TRBV9; 10 nucleotides agree with TRBD2. Germline CDR1 reads SGDLS; CDR2 reads YYNGEE. This CDR3 has 15 residues. The J segment lost 3 bases and the V segment lost 0 bases, leaving 3 bases of the junction unmatched.

This clone was seen only once. J is TRBJ2-1 and V is TRBV7-8; 8 bases line up with TRBD2. Germline V lookup: CDR1 SGHVS, CDR2 FQNEAQ. After removal of 3 bases from V and 9 bases from J, the junction contained 10 bases not matched to a gene. The CDR3 is 15 amino acids. CDR3 loop: CASSFLGRAVGEQFF. DNA for the CDR3: TGTGCCAGCAGCTTTCTCGGGAGGGCGGTCGGTGAGCAGTTCTTC.

This clone showed up just once. This chain links TRBV27 with TRBJ2-6; maybe TRBD1 (6 bases). The CDR3 runs 17 residues. Germline V gives CDR1 MNHEY, CDR2 SMNVEV (reference sequence). V was pared by 7 bases and J by 1 base, with 17 bases between. CDR3 in amino acids: CASTLTRGSSGANVLTF. Written as DNA, the CDR3 is TGTGCCAGCACTCTTACCAGGGGAAGTTCTGGGGCCAACGTCCTGACTTTC. The full variable domain, with the rest looked up from reference TRBV27 and TRBJ2-6, is EAQVTQNPRYLITVTGKKLTVTCSQNMNHEYMSWYRQDPGLGLRQIYYSMNVEVTDKGDVPEGYKVSRKEKRNFPLILESPSPNQTSLYFCASTLTRGSSGANVLTFGAGSRLTVL.

The chain uses TRBV4-1 and TRBJ2-6; possibly TRBD1 for D (6 bases). The CDR3 consists of 18 residues. Looked up from germline, CDR1 is MGHRA and CDR2 is YSYEKL. V gave up 3 bases and J gave up 0 bases, with 15 bases separating them. For the CDR3, the DNA is TGCGCCAGCAGCCATGGGACACAATACTTCTCTGGGGCCAACGTCCTGACTTTC. Translating gives CASSHGTQYFSGANVLTF.

CDR3 bases: TGTGCCAGCAGCGGGGGGGTAGCGGGGGGTGCCGGGGAGCTGTTTTTT. Amino acid sequence: CASSGGVAGGAGELFF. This chain uses TRBV11-2 with TRBJ2-2, with 10 bases identical to TRBD2. The CDR3 is 16 amino acids. V dropped 5 bases and J dropped 6; count of bases not matched to a gene: 9. From germline, CDR1 is SGHAT and CDR2 FQNNGV.

The chain joins TRBV30 to TRBJ1-5; the D gene is possibly TRBD1 (5 bases). CDR1 is GTSNPN, CDR2 SVGIG, per germline (reference sequence). Trimming cost V 8 bases and J 6 bases, with 14 bases left between them. The CDR3 runs to 12 residues. The CDR3 DNA is TGTGCCGTTGACAGTGGCACTCAGCCCCAGCATTTT. It yields the protein CAVDSGTQPQHF. Using reference TRBV30 and TRBJ1-5 for the parts outside the CDR3, the full variable domain is SQTIHQWPATLVQPVGSPLSLECTVEGTSNPNLYWYRQAAGRGLQLLFYSVGIGQISSEVPQNLSASRPQDRQFILSSKKLLLSDSGFYLCAVDSGTQPQHFGDGTRLSIL.

The chain has TRBV4-2 and TRBJ1-2, with D maybe TRBD1 (5 bases). The germline V gene encodes CDR1 LGHNA and CDR2 YNFKEQ. The ends were cut back, 0 bases at V and 6 bases at J, with 17 bases in the middle. CDR3 length: 16 amino acids. The DNA of the CDR3 is TGTGCCAGCAGCCAAGATCTCGGAGGGGTATTAGATGGCTACACCTTC. It codes for CASSQDLGGVLDGYTF.

For this clone: At one end the junction does not follow the germline gene, possibly because of a read error. This rearrangement joins TRBV2 to TRBJ1-6; 7 bases are a match to TRBD1. Germline CDR1 SNHLY, CDR2 FYNNEI. This CDR3 spans 14 amino acids. DNA for the CDR3: TGTGCCAGCAGCGAAGGGACAGAGAATTCACCCCTCCACTTT. It codes for CASSEGTENSPLHF.

This chain connects TRBV7-3 to TRBJ1-1; no firm D call. V was trimmed by 1 base and J by 1 base, leaving 7 bases between them. The V gene's germline CDR1 is SGHTA and CDR2 FQGTGA. The CDR3 totals 14 residues. CDR3 nucleotide sequence: TGTGCCAGCAGCTTAAGACCGGGGAACACTGAAGCTTTCTTT. Protein: CASSLRPGNTEAFF.

The rearrangement uses TRBV12-5 and TRBJ1-2; no reliable D call. The CDR3 totals 18 residues. Trimming cost V 3 bases and J 8 bases, with 28 bases left between them. CDR1 and CDR2 (germline): LGHNT, FRNRAP. This chain's CDR3 is CASGLMAGKGDRVWGYTF. For the CDR3, the DNA is TGTGCTAGTGGTTTAATGGCGGGTAAGGGCGATCGGGTTTGGGGCTACACCTTC.

The chain joins TRBV6-5 to TRBJ1-1; no clear D gene. Germline V gene data show CDR1 as MNHEY and CDR2 as SVGAGI. Trimming left V 2 bases short and J 10 bases short, with 8 bases between. The CDR3 runs to 11 residues. This CDR3 reads CASSYREAAFF. Here the CDR3 DNA reads TGTGCCAGCAGTTACCGGGAAGCAGCTTTCTTT.

In its sample, this clone was seen once. The genes are TRBV11-1 and TRBJ2-3; no reliable D call. The germline V gene has CDR1 SGHAT and CDR2 FQDESV (reference sequence). V was trimmed by 3 bases and J by 9 bases, leaving 13 bases between them. CDR3 length equals 13 residues. The CDR3 protein is CASSFPTGATQYF. The CDR3 nucleotides read TGTGCCAGCAGCTTCCCGACCGGAGCAACGCAGTATTTT.

This clone was counted only a few times. The rearrangement joins TRBV4-3 to TRBJ2-7; TRBD2 agrees at 8 bases. Germline lookup yields CDR1 LGHNA and CDR2 YSLEER. J was trimmed by 0 bases and V by 3 bases; bases with no gene match: 16. The CDR3 is made up of 19 amino acids. CDR3 sequence: CASSHRSVRQRGTSYEQYF. The CDR3 DNA sequence: TGCGCCAGCAGCCATCGATCCGTTCGTCAGCGGGGGACCTCCTACGAGCAGTACTTC.

The V gene is TRBV7-2, the J gene TRBJ1-5; 9 bases map to TRBD1. Germline V gene data show CDR1 as SGHTA and CDR2 as FQGNSA. The V gene end was trimmed by 3 bases and the J gene end by 7 bases; junction bases not matched to a gene: 7. The CDR3 runs 15 residues. This CDR3 reads CASSFAGTGTQPQHF. CDR3 sequence (DNA): TGTGCCAGCAGCTTCGCCGGGACAGGGACGCAGCCCCAGCATTTT. Complete variable domain (other parts from reference TRBV7-2 and TRBJ1-5): GAGVSQSPSNKVTEKGKDVELRCDPISGHTALYWYRQSLGQGLEFLIYFQGNSAPDKSGLPSDRFSAERTGGSVSTLTIQRTQQEDSAVYLCASSFAGTGTQPQHFGDGTRLSIL.

This clone is a singleton in its sample. V and J are TRBV7-2 and TRBJ1-2, with 10 bases lining up with TRBD1. From germline, CDR1 is SGHTA and CDR2 FQGNSA. The CDR3 extends over 15 amino acids. J lost 2 bases, V lost 4 bases, and 4 bases had no gene match. This chain's CDR3 is CASSSPGQGNYGYTF. CDR3 nucleotides: TGTGCCAGCAGCTCTCCGGGACAGGGGAACTATGGCTACACCTTC.